This T cell receptor (beta chain) was profiled in a study of T cell responses to AZD1222 COVID-19 vaccine. The V gene end was trimmed by 4 bases and the J gene end by 2 bases; junction bases not matched to a gene: 7. The CDR3 contains 15 residues. Germline V gene lookup returns CDR1 KGHDR and CDR2 SFDVKD. Whole-study findings and limits: Clonal diversity may have been underestimated, and the donors were mostly white British, with more females than males.

A remark on this clone: Its antigen is not identified.

Repertoires were generated with immunoSEQ multiplex PCR, while TCRdb's copy carries only in-frame clones and drops some. The sample lists some 140,000 clones; 90% were seen once. The chain is built from TRBV24-1 and TRBJ2-7; TRBD1 matches at 7 bases. The sequences come from peripheral blood, collected on day 0 of AZD1222 vaccination. The TCR originated in an adult in good health. The CDR3 region is CATSDTGTETYEQYF. The CDR3 nucleotides are TGTGCCACCAGTGACACCGGGACAGAGACCTACGAGCAGTACTTC.